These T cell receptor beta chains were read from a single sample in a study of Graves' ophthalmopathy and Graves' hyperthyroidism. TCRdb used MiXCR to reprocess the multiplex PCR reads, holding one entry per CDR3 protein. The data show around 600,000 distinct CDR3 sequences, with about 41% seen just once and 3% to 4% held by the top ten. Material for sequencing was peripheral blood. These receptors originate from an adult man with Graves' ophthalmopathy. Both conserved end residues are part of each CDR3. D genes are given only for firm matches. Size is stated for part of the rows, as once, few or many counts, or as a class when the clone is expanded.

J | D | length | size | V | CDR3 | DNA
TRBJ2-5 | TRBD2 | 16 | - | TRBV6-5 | CASSYSSSGGAETQYF | TGTGCCAGCAGTTACTCTTCTAGCGGGGGGGCGGAGACCCAGTACTTC
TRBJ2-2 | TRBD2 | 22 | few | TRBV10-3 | CAISETDPGTSGLGMNTGELFF | TGTGCCATCAGTGAGACAGATCCTGGGACTAGCGGTCTAGGGATGAACACCGGGGAGCTGTTTTTT
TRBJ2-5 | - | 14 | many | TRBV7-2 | CASSPDSNRGTQYF | TGTGCCAGCAGCCCTGACTCAAACCGAGGGACCCAGTACTTC
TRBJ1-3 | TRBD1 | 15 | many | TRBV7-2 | CASSLLTGVGNTIYF | TGTGCCAGCAGCTTACTGACAGGGGTTGGAAACACCATATATTTT
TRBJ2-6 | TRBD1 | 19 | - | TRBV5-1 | CASYDPYRGRRTGANVPTF | TGCGCCAGCTACGACCCCTACAGGGGGCGACGGACCGGGGCCAACGTCCCGACTTTC
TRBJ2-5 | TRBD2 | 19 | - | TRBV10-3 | CASSQGRTSGRPPQETQYF | TGTGCCAGCAGCCAAGGGCGGACTAGCGGGAGGCCTCCCCAAGAGACCCAGTACTTC
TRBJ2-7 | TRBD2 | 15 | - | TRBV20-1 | CSARDGGSSSYEQYF | TGCAGTGCTAGAGACGGGGGGTCAAGCTCCTACGAGCAGTACTTC
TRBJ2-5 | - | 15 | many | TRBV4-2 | CASSQDMGRQETQYF | TGTGCCAGCAGCCAAGACATGGGGAGACAAGAGACCCAGTACTTC
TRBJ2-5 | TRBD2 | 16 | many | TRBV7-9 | CASSSVRGGAGQTQYF | TGTGCCAGCAGCTCGGTGCGGGGGGGAGCGGGACAGACCCAGTACTTC
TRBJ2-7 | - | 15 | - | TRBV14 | CASSKTRALAHEQYF | TGTGCCAGCAGCAAAACCCGGGCACTAGCCCACGAGCAGTACTTC
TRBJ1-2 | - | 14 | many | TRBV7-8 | CASSLQRTDYGYTF | TGTGCCAGCAGCTTACAAAGGACAGATTATGGCTACACCTTC
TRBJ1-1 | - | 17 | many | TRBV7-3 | CASSLTSGALKNTEAFF | TGTGCCAGCAGCTTAACTTCGGGGGCACTAAAGAACACTGAAGCTTTCTTT
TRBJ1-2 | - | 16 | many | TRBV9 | CASSADSTQVKYGYTF | TGTGCCAGCAGCGCCGATTCAACGCAGGTTAAATATGGCTACACCTTC
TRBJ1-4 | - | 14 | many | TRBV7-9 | CASGATGVWEKLFF | TGTGCCAGCGGAGCGACGGGGGTTTGGGAAAAACTGTTTTTT
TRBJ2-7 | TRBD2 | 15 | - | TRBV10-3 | CASSGRTSGAYEQYF | TGTGCCAGCAGTGGCCGGACTAGCGGAGCCTACGAGCAGTACTTC
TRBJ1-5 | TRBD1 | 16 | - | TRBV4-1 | CASSHRGGQDNQPQHF | TGCGCCAGCAGCCACCGGGGTGGACAGGACAATCAGCCCCAGCATTTT
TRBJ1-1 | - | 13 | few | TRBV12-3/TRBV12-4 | CASRITGNTEAFF | TGTGCCAGCAGAATAACAGGGAACACTGAAGCTTTCTTT
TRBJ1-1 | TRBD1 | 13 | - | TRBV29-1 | CSVEGTVNTEAFF | TGCAGCGTAGAAGGGACAGTGAACACTGAAGCTTTCTTT
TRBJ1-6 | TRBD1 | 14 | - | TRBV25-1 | CARGDRGTNSPLHF | TGTGCCAGGGGGGACAGGGGGACTAATTCACCCCTCCACTTT
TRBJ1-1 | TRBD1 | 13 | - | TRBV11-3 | CASSLQGDVEAFF | TGTGCCAGCAGCTTACAGGGGGATGTCGAAGCTTTCTTT
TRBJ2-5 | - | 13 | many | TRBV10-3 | CAISGRSQETQYF | TGTGCCATCAGTGGGAGGTCTCAAGAGACCCAGTACTTC
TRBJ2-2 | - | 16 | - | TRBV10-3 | CAISDRQGGYTWELFF | TGTGCCATCAGTGACAGGCAGGGTGGCTACACCTGGGAGCTGTTTTTT
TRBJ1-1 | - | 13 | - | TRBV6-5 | CASSLTERTEAFF | TGTGCCAGCAGTTTAACTGAGAGGACTGAAGCTTTCTTT
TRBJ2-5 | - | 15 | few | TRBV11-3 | CASSPDGRIQETQYF | TGTGCCAGCAGCCCCGATGGGCGAATCCAAGAGACCCAGTACTTC
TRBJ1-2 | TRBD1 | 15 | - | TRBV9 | CASSQAQGARRGYTF | TGTGCCAGCAGCCAAGCACAGGGGGCGAGGCGTGGCTACACCTTC
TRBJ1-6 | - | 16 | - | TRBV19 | CASSIVGSSYNSPLHF | TGTGCCAGTAGTATAGTCGGGAGCTCCTATAATTCACCCCTCCACTTT
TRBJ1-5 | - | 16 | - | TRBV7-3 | CASSLQPGLVGETQHF | TGTGCCAGCAGCTTGCAGCCGGGACTAGTGGGGGAGACCCAGCATTTT
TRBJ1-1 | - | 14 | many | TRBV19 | CASRIGPLNTEAFF | TGTGCCAGTAGAATCGGGCCCCTGAACACTGAAGCTTTCTTT
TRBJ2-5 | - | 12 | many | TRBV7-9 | CASSHAGETQYF | TGTGCCAGCAGCCATGCGGGAGAGACCCAGTACTTC
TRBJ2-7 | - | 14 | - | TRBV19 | CASSMGGIQYEQYF | TGTGCCAGTAGTATGGGGGGAATCCAATACGAGCAGTACTTC
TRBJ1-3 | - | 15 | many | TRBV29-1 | CSVVSGTDSGNTIYF | TGCAGCGTTGTTTCGGGGACGGACTCTGGAAACACCATATATTTT
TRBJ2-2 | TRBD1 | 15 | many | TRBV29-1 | CSVAPGTGLGGELFF | TGCAGCGTGGCCCCCGGGACAGGGTTAGGCGGGGAGCTGTTTTTT
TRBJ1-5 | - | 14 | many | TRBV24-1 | CATSDGTEGTAQHF | TGTGCCACCAGTGACGGGACCGAGGGAACCGCCCAGCATTTT
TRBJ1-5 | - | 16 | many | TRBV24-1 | CATSDSWAEDNQPQHF | TGTGCCACCAGTGATTCCTGGGCGGAGGACAATCAGCCCCAGCATTTT
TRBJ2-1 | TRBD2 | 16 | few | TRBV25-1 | CASSELSSGRLVEQFF | TGTGCCAGCAGTGAATTGTCTAGCGGGCGACTTGTTGAGCAGTTCTTC